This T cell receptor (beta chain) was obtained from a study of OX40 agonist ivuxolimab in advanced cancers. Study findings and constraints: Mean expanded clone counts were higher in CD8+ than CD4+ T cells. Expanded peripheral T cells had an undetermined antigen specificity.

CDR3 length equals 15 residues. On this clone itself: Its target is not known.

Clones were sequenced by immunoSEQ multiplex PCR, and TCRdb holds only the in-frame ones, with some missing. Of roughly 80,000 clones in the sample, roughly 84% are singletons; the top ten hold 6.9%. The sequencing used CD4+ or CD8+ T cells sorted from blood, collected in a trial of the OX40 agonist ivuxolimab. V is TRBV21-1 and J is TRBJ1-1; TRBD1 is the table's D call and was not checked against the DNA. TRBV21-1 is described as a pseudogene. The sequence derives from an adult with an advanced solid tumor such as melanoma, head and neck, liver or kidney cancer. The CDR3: CASIFQTGRDTEAFF. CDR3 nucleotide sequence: TGTGCCAGCATCTTTCAAACGGGCAGGGACACTGAAGCTTTCTTT.